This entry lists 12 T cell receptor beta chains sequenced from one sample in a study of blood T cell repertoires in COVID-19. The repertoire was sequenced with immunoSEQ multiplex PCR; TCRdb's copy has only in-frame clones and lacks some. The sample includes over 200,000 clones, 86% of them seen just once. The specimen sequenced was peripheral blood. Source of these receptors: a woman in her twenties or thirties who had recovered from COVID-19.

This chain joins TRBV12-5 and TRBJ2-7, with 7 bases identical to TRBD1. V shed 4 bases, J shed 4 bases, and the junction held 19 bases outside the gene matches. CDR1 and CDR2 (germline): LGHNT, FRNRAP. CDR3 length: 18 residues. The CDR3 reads CASGSRLMGQRDHYEQYF. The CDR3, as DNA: TGTGCTAGTGGTTCCAGGTTAATGGGACAGAGAGACCATTACGAGCAGTACTTC. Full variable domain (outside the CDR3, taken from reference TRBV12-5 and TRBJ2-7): DARVTQTPRHKVTEMGQEVTMRCQPILGHNTVFWYRQTMMQGLELLAYFRNRAPLDDSGMPKDRFSAEMPDATLATLKIQPSEPRDSAVYFCASGSRLMGQRDHYEQYFGPGTRLTVT.

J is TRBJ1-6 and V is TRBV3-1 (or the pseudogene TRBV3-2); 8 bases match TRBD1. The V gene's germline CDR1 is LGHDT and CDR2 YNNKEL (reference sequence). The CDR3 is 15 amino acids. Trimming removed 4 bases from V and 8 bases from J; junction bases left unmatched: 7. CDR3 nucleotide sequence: TGTGCCAGCAGCCTTTGGGACAGGCCCTATTCACCCCTCCACTTT. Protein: CASSLWDRPYSPLHF.

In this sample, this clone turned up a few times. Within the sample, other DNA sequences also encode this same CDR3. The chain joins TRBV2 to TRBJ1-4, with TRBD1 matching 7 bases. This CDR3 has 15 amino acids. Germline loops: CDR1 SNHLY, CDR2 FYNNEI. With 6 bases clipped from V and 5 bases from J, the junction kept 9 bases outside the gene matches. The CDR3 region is CASRRDRGPNEKLFF. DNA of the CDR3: TGTGCCAGCAGGCGGGACAGAGGACCCAATGAAAAACTGTTTTTT.

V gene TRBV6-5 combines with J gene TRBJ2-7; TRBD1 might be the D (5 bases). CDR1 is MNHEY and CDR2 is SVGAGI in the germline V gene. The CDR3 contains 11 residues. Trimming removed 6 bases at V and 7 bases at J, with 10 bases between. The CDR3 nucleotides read TGTGCCAGCAGAGGGGCAGGGGAGCAGTACTTC. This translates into CASRGAGEQYF.

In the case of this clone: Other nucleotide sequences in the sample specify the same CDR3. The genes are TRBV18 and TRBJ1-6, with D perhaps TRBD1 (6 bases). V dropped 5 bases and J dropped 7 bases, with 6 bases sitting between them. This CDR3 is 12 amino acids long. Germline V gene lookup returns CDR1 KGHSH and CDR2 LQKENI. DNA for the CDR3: TGTGCCAGCTCAACAGGGAATTCACCCCTCCACTTT. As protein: CASSTGNSPLHF.

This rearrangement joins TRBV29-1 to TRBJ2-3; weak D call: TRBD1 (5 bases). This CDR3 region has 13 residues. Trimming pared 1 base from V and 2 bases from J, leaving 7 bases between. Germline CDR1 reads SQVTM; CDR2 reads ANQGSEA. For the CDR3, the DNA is TGCAGCGTTGAAGCGACAGCCACAGATACGCAGTATTTT. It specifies CSVEATATDTQYF.

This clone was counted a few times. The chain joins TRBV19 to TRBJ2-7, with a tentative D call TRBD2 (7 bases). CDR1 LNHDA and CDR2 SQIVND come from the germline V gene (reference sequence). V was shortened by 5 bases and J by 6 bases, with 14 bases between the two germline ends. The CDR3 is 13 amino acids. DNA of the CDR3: TGTGCCAGTAGTTGGGGGGGGGCTGGCGAGCAGTACTTC. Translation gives CASSWGGAGEQYF.

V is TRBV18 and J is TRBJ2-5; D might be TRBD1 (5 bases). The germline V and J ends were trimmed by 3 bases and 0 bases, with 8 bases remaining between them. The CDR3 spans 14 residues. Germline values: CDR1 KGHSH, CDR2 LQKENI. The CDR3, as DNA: TGTGCCAGCTCACCCGACAGTTACCAAGAGACCCAGTACTTC. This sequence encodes CASSPDSYQETQYF.

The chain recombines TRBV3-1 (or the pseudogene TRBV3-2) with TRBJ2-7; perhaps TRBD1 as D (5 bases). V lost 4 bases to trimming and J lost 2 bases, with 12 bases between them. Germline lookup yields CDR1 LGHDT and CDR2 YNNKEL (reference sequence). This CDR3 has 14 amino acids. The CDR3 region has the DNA TGTGCCAGCAGCCCCCGGACACCAGCCTACGAGCAGTACTTC. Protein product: CASSPRTPAYEQYF.

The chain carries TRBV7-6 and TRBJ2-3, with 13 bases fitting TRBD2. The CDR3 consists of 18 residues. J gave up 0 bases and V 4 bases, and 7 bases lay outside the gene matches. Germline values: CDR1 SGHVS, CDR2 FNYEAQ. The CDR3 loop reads CASSSRRTSGGSTDTQYF. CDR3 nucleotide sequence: TGTGCCAGCAGCTCCCGAAGGACTAGCGGGGGTAGCACAGATACGCAGTATTTT.

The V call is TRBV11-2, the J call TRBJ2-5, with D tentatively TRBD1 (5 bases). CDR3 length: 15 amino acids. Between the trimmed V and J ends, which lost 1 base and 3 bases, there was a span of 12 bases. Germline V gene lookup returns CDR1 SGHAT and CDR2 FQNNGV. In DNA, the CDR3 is TGTGCCAGCAGCTTAGCCCCCGACAGAGAAGAGACCCAGTACTTC. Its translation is CASSLAPDREETQYF.

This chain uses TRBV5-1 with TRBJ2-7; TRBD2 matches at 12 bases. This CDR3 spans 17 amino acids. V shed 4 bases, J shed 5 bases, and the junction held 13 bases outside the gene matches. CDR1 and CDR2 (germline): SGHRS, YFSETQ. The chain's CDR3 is CASSRDGTSGSLDEQYF. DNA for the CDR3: TGCGCCAGCAGCCGTGACGGGACTAGCGGGTCTCTGGACGAGCAGTACTTC. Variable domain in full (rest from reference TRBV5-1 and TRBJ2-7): KAGVTQTPRYLIKTRGQQVTLSCSPISGHRSVSWYQQTPGQGLQFLFEYFSETQRNKGNFPGRFSGRQFSNSRSEMNVSTLELGDSALYLCASSRDGTSGSLDEQYFGPGTRLTVT.